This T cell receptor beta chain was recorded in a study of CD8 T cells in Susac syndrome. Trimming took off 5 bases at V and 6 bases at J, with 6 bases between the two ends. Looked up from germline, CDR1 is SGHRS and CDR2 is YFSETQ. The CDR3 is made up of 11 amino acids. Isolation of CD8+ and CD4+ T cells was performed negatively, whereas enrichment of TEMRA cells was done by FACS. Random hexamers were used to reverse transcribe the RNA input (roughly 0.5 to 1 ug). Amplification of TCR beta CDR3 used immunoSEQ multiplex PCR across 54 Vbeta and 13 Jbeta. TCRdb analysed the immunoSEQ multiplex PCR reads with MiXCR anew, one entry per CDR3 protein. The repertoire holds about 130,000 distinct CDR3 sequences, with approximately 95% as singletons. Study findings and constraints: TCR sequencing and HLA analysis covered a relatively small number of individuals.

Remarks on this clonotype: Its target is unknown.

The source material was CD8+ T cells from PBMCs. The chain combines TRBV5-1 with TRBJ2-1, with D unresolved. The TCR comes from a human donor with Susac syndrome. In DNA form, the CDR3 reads TGCGCCAGCAGATGGAGCAATGAGCAGTTCTTC. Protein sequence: CASRWSNEQFF. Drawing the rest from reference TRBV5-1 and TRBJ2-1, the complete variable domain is KAGVTQTPRYLIKTRGQQVTLSCSPISGHRSVSWYQQTPGQGLQFLFEYFSETQRNKGNFPGRFSGRQFSNSRSEMNVSTLELGDSALYLCASRWSNEQFFGPGTRLTVL.